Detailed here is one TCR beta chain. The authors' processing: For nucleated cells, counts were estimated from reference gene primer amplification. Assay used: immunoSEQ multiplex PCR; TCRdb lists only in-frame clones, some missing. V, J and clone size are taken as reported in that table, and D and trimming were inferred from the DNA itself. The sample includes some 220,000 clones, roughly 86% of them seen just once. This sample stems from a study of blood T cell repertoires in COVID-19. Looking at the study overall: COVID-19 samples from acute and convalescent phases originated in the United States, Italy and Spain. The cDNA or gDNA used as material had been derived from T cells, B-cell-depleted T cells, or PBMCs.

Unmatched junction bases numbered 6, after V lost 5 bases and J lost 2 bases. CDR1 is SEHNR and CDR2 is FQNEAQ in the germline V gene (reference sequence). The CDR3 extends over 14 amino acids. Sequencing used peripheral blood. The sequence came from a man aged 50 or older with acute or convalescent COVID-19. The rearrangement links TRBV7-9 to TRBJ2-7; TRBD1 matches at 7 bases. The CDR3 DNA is TGTGCCAGCAGCCAAGCCGGGACAGCCTACGAGCAGTACTTC. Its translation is CASSQAGTAYEQYF.